Detailed here is one T cell receptor (beta chain). The sample comes from a study of PD-L1 blockade in urothelial cancer. The wider study: Blood was analyzed 3 weeks (second dose) and 6 weeks after treatment start.

The repertoire was sequenced with immunoSEQ multiplex PCR; TCRdb's copy has only in-frame clones and lacks some. The sample contains around 100,000 clones, around 82% of which appear only once. The CDR3 totals 14 residues. V was clipped by 5 bases and J by 2 bases; unmatched bases: 2. Germline V CDR1 and CDR2: MNHEY, SVGAGI. This sample comprised PBMCs, obtained around atezolizumab (anti-PD-L1) treatment. V gene TRBV6-5 combines with J gene TRBJ2-1; 8 bases fit TRBD2. The receptor was isolated from a man aged 50 to 60 with urothelial cancer. CDR3 sequence (DNA): TGTGCCAGCAGTCGCGGGAGGACCTACAATGAGCAGTTCTTC. Amino acid sequence: CASSRGRTYNEQFF.